The source of this T cell receptor beta chain is a study of T cell responses to AZD1222 COVID-19 vaccine. The length of the CDR3 is 16 residues. The V end lost 3 bases, the J end lost 2 bases, and 18 bases lay between the germline ends. CDR1 DFQATT and CDR2 SNEGSKA come from the germline V gene (reference sequence). The assay was immunoSEQ multiplex PCR, and TCRdb's table has in-frame clones only and misses some. There are about 56,000 clones in the sample; roughly 88% occur only once, and over 12% lies in the top ten. Study-wide results and limits: Baseline testing showed seropositivity in only six AZD1222 recipients. With two AZD1222 doses given, Spike-specific TCR breadth and depth both rose. Variant regions that are unmutated are reportedly the target of nearly half of spike-specific TCRs.

A note on this clone: Its antigen is not identified.

The chain combines TRBV20-1 with TRBJ2-3; tentatively, D is TRBD1 (5 bases). This specimen was peripheral blood, taken on day 0 of AZD1222 vaccination. The receptor's source is an adult in good health. The CDR3 nucleotides are TGCAGTGCTAGTCCCGTACAGGACACTTACACAGATACGCAGTATTTT. It codes for CSASPVQDTYTDTQYF.